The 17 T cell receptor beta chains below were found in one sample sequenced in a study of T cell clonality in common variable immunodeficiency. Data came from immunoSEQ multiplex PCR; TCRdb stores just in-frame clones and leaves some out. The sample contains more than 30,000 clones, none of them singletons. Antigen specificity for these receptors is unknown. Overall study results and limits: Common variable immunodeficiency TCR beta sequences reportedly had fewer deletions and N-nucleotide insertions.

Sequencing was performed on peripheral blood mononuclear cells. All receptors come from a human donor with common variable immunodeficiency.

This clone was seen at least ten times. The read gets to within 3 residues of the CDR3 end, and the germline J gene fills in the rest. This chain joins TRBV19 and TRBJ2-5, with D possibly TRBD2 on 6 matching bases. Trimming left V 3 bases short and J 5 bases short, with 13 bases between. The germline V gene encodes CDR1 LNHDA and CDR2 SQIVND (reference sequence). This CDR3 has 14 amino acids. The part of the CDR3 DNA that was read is TGTGCCAGTAGTATCCTAGGGGCGGGGGAGACC. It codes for CASSILGAGET. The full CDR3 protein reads CASSILGAGETQYF.

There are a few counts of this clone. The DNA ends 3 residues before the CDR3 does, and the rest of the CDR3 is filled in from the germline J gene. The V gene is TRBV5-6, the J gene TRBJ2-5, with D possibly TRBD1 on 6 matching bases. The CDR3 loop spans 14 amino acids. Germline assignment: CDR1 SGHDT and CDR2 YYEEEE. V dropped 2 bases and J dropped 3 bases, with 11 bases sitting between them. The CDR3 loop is CASSLRSGEETQYF. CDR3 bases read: TGTGCCAGCAGCTTACGGTCAGGGGAAGAGACC.

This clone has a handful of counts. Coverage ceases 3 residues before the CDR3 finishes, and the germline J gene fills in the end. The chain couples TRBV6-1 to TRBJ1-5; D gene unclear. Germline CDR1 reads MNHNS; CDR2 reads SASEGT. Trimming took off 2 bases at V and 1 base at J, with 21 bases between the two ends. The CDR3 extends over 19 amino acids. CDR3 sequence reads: CASSEYFLAGHSSNQPQHF. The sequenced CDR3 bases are TGTGCCAGCAGTGAATATTTCCTGGCAGGCCATTCGAGCAATCAGCCC.

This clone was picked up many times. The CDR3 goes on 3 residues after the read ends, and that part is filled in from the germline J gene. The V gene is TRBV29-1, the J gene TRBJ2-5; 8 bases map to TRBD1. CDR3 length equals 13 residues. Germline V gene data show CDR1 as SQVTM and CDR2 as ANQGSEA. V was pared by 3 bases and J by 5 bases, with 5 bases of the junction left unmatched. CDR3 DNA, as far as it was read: TGCAGCGTTGAGAGGACAGGGAGGGAGACC. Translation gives CSVERTGRET. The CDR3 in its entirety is CSVERTGRETQYF. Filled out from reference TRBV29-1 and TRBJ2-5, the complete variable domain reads SAVISQKPSRDICQRGTSLTIQCQVDSQVTMMFWYRQQPGQSLTLIATANQGSEATYESGFVIDKFPISRPNLTFSTLTVSNMSPEDSSIYLCSVERTGRETQYFGPGTRLLVL.

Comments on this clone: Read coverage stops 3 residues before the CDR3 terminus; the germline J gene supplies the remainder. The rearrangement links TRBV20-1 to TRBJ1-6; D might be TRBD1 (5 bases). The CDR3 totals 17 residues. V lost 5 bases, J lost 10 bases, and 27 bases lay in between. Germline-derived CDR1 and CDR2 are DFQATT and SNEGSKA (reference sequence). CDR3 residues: CSAGTPYGGSVGSPLHF. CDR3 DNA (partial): TGCAGTGCTGGAACCCCTTACGGGGGATCCGTTGGGTCACCC.

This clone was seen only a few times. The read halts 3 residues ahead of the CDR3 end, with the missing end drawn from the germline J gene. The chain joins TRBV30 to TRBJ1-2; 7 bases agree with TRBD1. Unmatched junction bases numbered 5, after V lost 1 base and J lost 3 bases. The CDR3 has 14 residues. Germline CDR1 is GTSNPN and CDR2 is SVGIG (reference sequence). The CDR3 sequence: CAWSETGRYYGYTF. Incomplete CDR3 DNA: TGTGCCTGGAGTGAGACAGGGCGGTACTATGGC.

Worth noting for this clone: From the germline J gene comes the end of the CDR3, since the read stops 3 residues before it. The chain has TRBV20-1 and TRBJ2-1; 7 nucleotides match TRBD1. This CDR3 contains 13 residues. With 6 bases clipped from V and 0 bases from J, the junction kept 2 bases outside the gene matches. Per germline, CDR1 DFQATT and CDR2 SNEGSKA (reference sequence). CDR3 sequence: CSATGSSYNEQFF. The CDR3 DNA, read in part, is TGCAGTGCGACAGGGAGCTCCTACAATGAG.

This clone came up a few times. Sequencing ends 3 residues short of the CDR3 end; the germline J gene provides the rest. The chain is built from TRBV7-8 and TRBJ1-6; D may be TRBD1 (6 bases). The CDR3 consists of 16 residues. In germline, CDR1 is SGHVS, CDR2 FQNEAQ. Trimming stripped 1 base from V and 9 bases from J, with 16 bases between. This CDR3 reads CASSLVARGGSSPLHF. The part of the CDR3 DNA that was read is TGTGCCAGCAGCTTAGTTGCCAGGGGAGGGAGTTCACCC.

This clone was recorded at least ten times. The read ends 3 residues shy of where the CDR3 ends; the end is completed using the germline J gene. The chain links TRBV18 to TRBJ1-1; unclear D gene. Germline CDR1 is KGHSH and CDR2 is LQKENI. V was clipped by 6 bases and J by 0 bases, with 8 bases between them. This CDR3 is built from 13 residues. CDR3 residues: CASSPGMNTEAFF. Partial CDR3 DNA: TGTGCCAGCTCCCCGGGGATGAACACTGAA.

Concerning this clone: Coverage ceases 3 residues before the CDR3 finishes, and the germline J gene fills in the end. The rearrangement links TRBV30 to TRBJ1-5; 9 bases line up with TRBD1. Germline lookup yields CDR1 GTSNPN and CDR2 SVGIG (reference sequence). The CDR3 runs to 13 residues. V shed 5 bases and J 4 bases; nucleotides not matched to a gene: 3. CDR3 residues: CAWSGQGNQPQHF. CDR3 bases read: TGTGCCTGGTCCGGACAGGGGAATCAGCCC. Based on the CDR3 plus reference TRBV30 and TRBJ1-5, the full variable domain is SQTIHQWPATLVQPVGSPLSLECTVEGTSNPNLYWYRQAAGRGLQLLFYSVGIGQISSEVPQNLSASRPQDRQFILSSKKLLLSDSGFYLCAWSGQGNQPQHFGDGTRLSIL.

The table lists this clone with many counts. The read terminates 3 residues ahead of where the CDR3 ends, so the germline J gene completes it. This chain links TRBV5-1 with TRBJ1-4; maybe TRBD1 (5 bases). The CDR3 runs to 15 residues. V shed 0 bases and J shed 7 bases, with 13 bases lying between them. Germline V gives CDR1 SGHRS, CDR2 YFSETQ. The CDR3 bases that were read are TGCGCCAGCAGCTTGGGGGGCCCAGCGGGTGAAAAA. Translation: CASSLGGPAGEK. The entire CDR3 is CASSLGGPAGEKLFF.

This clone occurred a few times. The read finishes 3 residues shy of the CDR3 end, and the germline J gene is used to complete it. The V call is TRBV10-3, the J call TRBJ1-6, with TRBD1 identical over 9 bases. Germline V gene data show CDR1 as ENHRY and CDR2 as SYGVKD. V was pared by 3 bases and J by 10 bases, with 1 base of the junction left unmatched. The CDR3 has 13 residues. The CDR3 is CAISEQGASPLHF. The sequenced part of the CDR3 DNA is TGTGCCATCAGTGAACAGGGGGCCTCACCC.

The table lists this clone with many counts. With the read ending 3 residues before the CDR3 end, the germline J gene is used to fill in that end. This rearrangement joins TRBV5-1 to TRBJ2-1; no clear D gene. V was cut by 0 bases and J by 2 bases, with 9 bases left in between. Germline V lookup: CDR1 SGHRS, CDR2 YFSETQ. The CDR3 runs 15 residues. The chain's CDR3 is CASSLGKGPYNEQFF. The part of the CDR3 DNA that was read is TGCGCCAGCAGCTTGGGAAAAGGGCCCTACAATGAG.

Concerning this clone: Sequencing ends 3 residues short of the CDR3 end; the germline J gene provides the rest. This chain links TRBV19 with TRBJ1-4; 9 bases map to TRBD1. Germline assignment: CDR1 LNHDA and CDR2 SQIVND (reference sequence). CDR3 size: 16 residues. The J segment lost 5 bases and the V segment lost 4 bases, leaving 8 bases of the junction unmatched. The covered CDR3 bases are TGTGCCAGTAGTACCCCCTCTGGACAGGGGAATGAAAAA. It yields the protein CASSTPSGQGNEK. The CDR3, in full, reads CASSTPSGQGNEKLFF.

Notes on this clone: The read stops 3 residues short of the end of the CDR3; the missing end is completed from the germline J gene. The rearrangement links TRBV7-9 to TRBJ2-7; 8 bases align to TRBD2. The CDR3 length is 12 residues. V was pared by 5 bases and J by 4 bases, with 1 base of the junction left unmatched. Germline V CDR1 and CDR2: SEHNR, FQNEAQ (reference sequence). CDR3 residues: CASSERGYEQYF. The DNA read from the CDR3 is TGTGCCAGCAGCGAGCGGGGGTACGAG.

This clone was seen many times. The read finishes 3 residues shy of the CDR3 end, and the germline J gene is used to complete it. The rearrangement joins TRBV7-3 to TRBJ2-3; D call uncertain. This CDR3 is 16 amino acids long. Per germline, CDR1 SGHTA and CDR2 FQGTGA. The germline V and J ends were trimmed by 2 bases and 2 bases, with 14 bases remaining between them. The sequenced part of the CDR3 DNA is TGTGCCAGCAGCTTACTTAGAACAGATTTCACAGATACG. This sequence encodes CASSLLRTDFTDT. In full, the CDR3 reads CASSLLRTDFTDTQYF.

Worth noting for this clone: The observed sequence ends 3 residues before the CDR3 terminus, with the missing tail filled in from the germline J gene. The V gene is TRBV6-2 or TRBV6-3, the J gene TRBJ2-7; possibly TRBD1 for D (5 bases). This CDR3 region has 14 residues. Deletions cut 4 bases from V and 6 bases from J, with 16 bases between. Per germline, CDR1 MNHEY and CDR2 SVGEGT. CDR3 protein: CASSSFDSYSEQYF. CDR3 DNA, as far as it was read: TGTGCCAGCAGTTCCTTCGACAGCTACAGCGAG.